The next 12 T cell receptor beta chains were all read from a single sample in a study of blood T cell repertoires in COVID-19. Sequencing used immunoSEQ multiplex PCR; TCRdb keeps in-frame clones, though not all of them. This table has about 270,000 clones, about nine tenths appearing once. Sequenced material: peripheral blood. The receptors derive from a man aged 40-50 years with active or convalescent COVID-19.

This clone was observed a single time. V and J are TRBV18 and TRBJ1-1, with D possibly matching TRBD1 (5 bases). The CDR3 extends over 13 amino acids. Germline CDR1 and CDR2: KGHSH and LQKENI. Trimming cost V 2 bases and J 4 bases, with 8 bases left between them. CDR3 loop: CASSPKGFTEAFF. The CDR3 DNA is TGTGCCAGCTCACCAAAGGGGTTCACTGAAGCTTTCTTT.

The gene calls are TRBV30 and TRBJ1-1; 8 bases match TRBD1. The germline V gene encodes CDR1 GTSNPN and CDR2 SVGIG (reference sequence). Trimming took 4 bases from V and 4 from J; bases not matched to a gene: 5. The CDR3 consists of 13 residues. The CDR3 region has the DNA TGTGCCTGGATGGACAGGGTGGGCACTGAAGCTTTCTTT. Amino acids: CAWMDRVGTEAFF.

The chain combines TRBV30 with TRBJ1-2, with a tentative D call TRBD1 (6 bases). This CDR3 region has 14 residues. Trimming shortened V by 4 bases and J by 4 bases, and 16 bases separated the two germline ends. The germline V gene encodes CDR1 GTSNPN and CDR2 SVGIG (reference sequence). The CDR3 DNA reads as TGTGCCTGGACTCTTGGGCAGGGGTCCTATGGCTACACCTTC. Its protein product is CAWTLGQGSYGYTF.

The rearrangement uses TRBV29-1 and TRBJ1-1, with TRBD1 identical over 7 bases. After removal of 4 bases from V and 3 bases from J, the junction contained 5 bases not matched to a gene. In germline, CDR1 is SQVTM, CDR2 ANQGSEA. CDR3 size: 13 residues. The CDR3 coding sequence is TGCAGCGTTGGGGCAGGGGGTCACACTGAAGCTTTCTTT. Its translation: CSVGAGGHTEAFF.

The CDR3 loop is CASSSRDIYNEQFF. The CDR3 bases are TGTGCCAGCAGCTCGAGGGACATCTACAATGAGCAGTTCTTC. The chain uses TRBV5-4 and TRBJ2-1, with D possibly TRBD1 on 6 matching bases. Trimming cost V 3 bases and J 3 bases, with 10 bases left between them. The CDR3 loop spans 14 amino acids. Looked up from germline, CDR1 is SGHNT and CDR2 is YYREEE (reference sequence).

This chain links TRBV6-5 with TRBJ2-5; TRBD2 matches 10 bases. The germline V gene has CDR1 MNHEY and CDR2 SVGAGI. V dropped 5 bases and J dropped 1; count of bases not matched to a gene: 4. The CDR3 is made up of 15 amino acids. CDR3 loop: CASSTLAGAQETQYF. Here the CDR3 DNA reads TGTGCCAGCAGTACTCTAGCGGGAGCCCAAGAGACCCAGTACTTC.

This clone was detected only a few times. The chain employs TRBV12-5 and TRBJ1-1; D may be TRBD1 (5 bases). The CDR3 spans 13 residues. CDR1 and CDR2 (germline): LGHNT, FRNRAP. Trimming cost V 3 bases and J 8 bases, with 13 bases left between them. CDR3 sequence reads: CASGFLLQGEAFF. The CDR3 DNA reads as TGTGCTAGTGGTTTTTTATTGCAGGGCGAAGCTTTCTTT. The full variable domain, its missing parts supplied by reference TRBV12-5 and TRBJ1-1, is DARVTQTPRHKVTEMGQEVTMRCQPILGHNTVFWYRQTMMQGLELLAYFRNRAPLDDSGMPKDRFSAEMPDATLATLKIQPSEPRDSAVYFCASGFLLQGEAFFGQGTRLTVV.

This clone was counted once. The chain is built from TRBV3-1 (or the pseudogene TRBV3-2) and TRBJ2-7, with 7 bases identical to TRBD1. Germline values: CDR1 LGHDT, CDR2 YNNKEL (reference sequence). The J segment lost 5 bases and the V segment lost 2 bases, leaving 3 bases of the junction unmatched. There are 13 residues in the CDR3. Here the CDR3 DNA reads TGTGCCAGCAGCCAAAACAGGGGAAACGAGCAGTACTTC. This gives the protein CASSQNRGNEQYF.

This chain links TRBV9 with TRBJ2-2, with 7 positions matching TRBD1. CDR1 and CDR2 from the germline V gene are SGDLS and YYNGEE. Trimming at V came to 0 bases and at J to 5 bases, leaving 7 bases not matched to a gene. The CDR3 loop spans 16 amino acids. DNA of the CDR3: TGTGCCAGCAGCGTAGATGAGGGGGCAGGTACCGGGGAGCTGTTTTTT. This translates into CASSVDEGAGTGELFF.

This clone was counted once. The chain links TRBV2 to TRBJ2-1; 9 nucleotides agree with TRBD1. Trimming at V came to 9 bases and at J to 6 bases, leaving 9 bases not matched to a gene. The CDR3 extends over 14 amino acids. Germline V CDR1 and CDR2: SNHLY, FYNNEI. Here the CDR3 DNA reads TGTGCCAGTGAAGGGACAGGGAGGGCCAATGAGCAGTTCTTC. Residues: CASEGTGRANEQFF.

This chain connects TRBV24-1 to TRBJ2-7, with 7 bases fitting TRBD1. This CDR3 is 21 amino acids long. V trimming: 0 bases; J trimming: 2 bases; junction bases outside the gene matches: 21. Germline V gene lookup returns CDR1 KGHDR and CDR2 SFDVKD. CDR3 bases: TGTGCCACCAGTGATTTGCCTTGGGACAGCTACGATGACATTCCTACCTACGAGCAGTACTTC. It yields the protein CATSDLPWDSYDDIPTYEQYF.

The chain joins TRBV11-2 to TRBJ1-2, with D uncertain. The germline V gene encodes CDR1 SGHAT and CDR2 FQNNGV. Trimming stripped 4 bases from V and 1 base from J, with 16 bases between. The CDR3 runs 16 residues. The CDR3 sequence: CASSSPSPVINYGYTF. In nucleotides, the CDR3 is TGTGCCAGCAGCTCTCCTAGCCCAGTGATTAACTATGGCTACACCTTC.